This TCR beta chain was retrieved from a study of CD8 T cells in ankylosing spondylitis. Study outcomes and limitations: Roughly 8 highly homologous variants made up a TCR beta motif that seemed to typify ankylosing spondylitis blood. Matched synovial fluid from ankylosing spondylitis patients was reported to be enriched for disease-linked clones.

This clonotype was found many times. Its matching antigen is unknown. It was by quantitative 5'-RACE with molecular barcodes that TCR beta libraries were made. Each CDR3 protein is one row after TCRdb ran MiXCR on the 5' RACE reads. The data hold about 88,000 distinct CDR3 sequences, with around 30% observed a single time. This CDR3 has 13 residues. V was trimmed by 3 bases and J by 2 bases, leaving 11 bases between them. CDR1 is DFQATT, CDR2 SNEGSKA, per germline (reference sequence). Sample: blood, either unsorted or a sorted T cell fraction (not recorded which). The rearrangement joins TRBV20-1 to TRBJ2-7; D is perhaps TRBD1 (7 bases). The sequence was collected from a male donor with ankylosing spondylitis or in good health (not recorded which). The CDR3, as DNA: TGCAGTGCTAGTGACAGGGAGGCCTACGAGCAGTACGTC. Residues: CSASDREAYEQYV.